Following are 18 T cell receptor beta chains from one sample sequenced in a study of blood T cells in healthy people across ages. A second PCR, run for roughly 7 to 11 cycles, used a sample-barcoded 5' primer plus a J-beta primer mix. TCRdb processed the 5' RACE reads anew with MiXCR; each CDR3 protein has one entry. The sample holds roughly 680,000 distinct CDR3 sequences, roughly half seen once. Sequencing input: blood. The receptors stem from a woman older than 75 in good health.

The J gene is TRBJ2-1, the V gene TRBV30, with 10 positions matching TRBD2. Trimming took 0 bases from V and 9 from J; bases not matched to a gene: 8. CDR3 length equals 15 residues. Germline lookup yields CDR1 GTSNPN and CDR2 SVGIG (reference sequence). CDR3 amino acids: CAWSVGLAGDSEQFF. The CDR3 nucleotides are TGTGCCTGGAGTGTAGGGCTAGCGGGAGACTCTGAGCAGTTCTTC.

This clonotype was recorded once. J is TRBJ2-7 and V is TRBV10-3; maybe TRBD1 (6 bases). The assigned J gene may be wrong: the sequence end matches TRBJ2-5 better. Looked up from germline, CDR1 is ENHRY and CDR2 is SYGVKD. The CDR3 loop spans 13 amino acids. The CDR3 reads CAISEFQGETQYF. As DNA, the CDR3 is TGTGCCATCAGTGAGTTCCAGGGGGAGACCCAGTACTTC.

This clonotype showed up many times. The chain is built from TRBV11-2 and TRBJ2-2; either TRBD1 or TRBD2 may supply D (5 bases each). Germline loops: CDR1 SGHAT, CDR2 FQNNGV. Trimming stripped 3 bases from V and 1 base from J, with 6 bases between. This CDR3 is 14 amino acids long. The DNA of the CDR3 is TGTGCCAGCAGCTTGGGACGGAACACCGGGGAGCTGTTTTTT. Translated, it gives CASSLGRNTGELFF.

The chain joins TRBV7-9 to TRBJ2-5; D is perhaps TRBD1 (5 bases). The CDR3 covers 15 residues. Trimming shortened V by 1 base and J by 11 bases, and 20 bases separated the two germline ends. In germline, CDR1 is SEHNR, CDR2 FQNEAQ (reference sequence). CDR3 nucleotides: TGTGCCAGCAGCTTAGTTCTAGTGGGAAGGGGTGAGCAGTACTTC. This gives the protein CASSLVLVGRGEQYF.

This clonotype occurred a few times. J is TRBJ1-4 and V is TRBV20-1; D is undetermined. CDR3 size: 12 residues. V lost 0 bases and J 10 bases, leaving 9 bases between the germline ends. Germline V gene data show CDR1 as DFQATT and CDR2 as SNEGSKA (reference sequence). In DNA form, the CDR3 reads TGCAGTGCTAGAGATAATGCGGGAAAACTGTTTTTT. It translates to CSARDNAGKLFF.

V usage is TRBV3-1 and J usage is TRBJ2-1; D call uncertain. The length of the CDR3 is 14 residues. Trimming took off 0 bases at V and 5 bases at J, with 8 bases between the two ends. Germline V gives CDR1 LGHDT, CDR2 YNNKEL (reference sequence). The CDR3, as DNA: TGTGCCAGCAGCCAAGATCTCTTCAACAATGAGCAGTTCTTC. Its protein product is CASSQDLFNNEQFF.

The chain has TRBV14 and TRBJ2-5; no definite D call. The V gene lost 3 bases and the J gene lost 4 bases, with 9 bases spanning the gap. CDR1 is SGHDN and CDR2 is FVKESK in the germline V gene. The CDR3 sequence is 13 residues long. CDR3 sequence: CASSHNVIETQYF. CDR3 DNA: TGTGCCAGCAGCCATAATGTCATAGAGACCCAGTACTTC.

This clonotype was recorded many times. V is TRBV18 and J is TRBJ2-5; tentative D call: TRBD2 (5 bases). The CDR3 runs to 14 residues. V gave up 0 bases and J gave up 2 bases, with 7 bases separating them. Germline CDR1 and CDR2: KGHSH and LQKENI. The CDR3 sequence is CASSPPTRQETQYF. CDR3 sequence (DNA): TGTGCCAGCTCACCACCAACTAGGCAAGAGACCCAGTACTTC. Full variable domain (outside the CDR3, taken from reference TRBV18 and TRBJ2-5): NAGVMQNPRHLVRRRGQEARLRCSPMKGHSHVYWYRQLPEEGLKFMVYLQKENIIDESGMPKERFSAEFPKEGPSILRIQQVVRGDSAAYFCASSPPTRQETQYFGPGTRLLVL.

The chain employs TRBV20-1 and TRBJ1-5; D call uncertain. CDR3 size: 13 residues. Germline V lookup: CDR1 DFQATT, CDR2 SNEGSKA (reference sequence). Trimming took off 6 bases at V and 4 bases at J, with 13 bases between the two ends. This CDR3 reads CSARSPQNQPQHF. The DNA of the CDR3 is TGCAGTGCCAGAAGCCCACAAAATCAGCCCCAGCATTTT.

This clonotype has at least ten counts. The CDR3 region is CASSSPPTSIEEQYF. The CDR3 DNA sequence: TGTGCCAGCAGCTCGCCCCCCACCTCCATTGAAGAGCAGTACTTC. V and J are TRBV7-2 and TRBJ2-7; D is ambiguous. CDR1 SGHTA and CDR2 FQGNSA come from the germline V gene. The V and J ends lost 4 bases and 7 bases respectively, with 20 bases between them. This CDR3 has 15 amino acids.

The chain couples TRBV20-1 to TRBJ2-1, with 8 bases matching TRBD2. The DNA end is a closer match to TRBJ2-7, so the J assignment may be wrong. The CDR3 is 13 amino acids. The V gene's germline CDR1 is DFQATT and CDR2 SNEGSKA (reference sequence). The CDR3 DNA follows: TGCAGTGCTATTCGAGCGGGGGAATACGAGCAGTACTTC. Protein sequence: CSAIRAGEYEQYF.

The chain combines TRBV11-3 with TRBJ2-1; D possibly corresponds to TRBD1 (5 bases). Germline values: CDR1 SGHNT, CDR2 YENEEA. CDR3 length: 13 amino acids. Trimming stripped 2 bases from V and 9 bases from J, with 11 bases between. The CDR3 is CASSLQGRGEQFF. The CDR3 DNA follows: TGTGCCAGCAGCTTACAGGGAAGAGGTGAGCAGTTCTTC.

V and J are TRBV2 and TRBJ1-6; D uncertain. Germline V gives CDR1 SNHLY, CDR2 FYNNEI. This CDR3 has 16 residues. Trimming stripped 5 bases from V and 1 base from J, with 12 bases between. The CDR3 nucleotides read TGTGCCAGCAGTTCGGACGCAAAATCCTATAATTCACCCCTCCACTTT. Translated: CASSSDAKSYNSPLHF.

This clonotype was counted only a few times. This chain joins TRBV29-1 and TRBJ2-1; TRBD1 matches at 9 bases. The end of the DNA is better explained by TRBJ2-7, so the J call may be wrong. CDR3 size: 17 residues. Germline-derived CDR1 and CDR2 are SQVTM and ANQGSEA. This CDR3 reads CSVEDRQGDRSYNEQYF. The CDR3, as DNA: TGCAGCGTTGAAGATAGACAGGGGGACCGCTCCTACAATGAGCAGTACTTC.

In its sample, this clonotype was seen many times. The chain is built from TRBV11-1 and TRBJ2-1, with 11 nucleotides matching TRBD2. The CDR3 consists of 17 residues. The V and J ends lost 2 bases and 6 bases, in that order; junction bases with no gene match: 9. Germline V lookup: CDR1 SGHAT, CDR2 FQDESV (reference sequence). The DNA of the CDR3 is TGTGCCAGCAGCTTAAGGCCTAGCGGGAGGACAAGCAATGAGCAGTTCTTC. Its translation is CASSLRPSGRTSNEQFF.

This clonotype was seen ten or more times. The chain combines TRBV4-1 with TRBJ1-2; possibly TRBD1 for D (5 bases). The CDR3 length is 14 residues. The germline gives CDR1 MGHRA, CDR2 YSYEKL. Trimming took off 1 base at V and 7 bases at J, with 13 bases between the two ends. The CDR3 is CASSQGDRTAGYTF. As DNA, the CDR3 is TGCGCCAGCAGCCAAGGGGACCGGACCGCTGGCTACACCTTC.

On this clonotype itself: A much larger clone differs by one base, so this may be a read error. The chain is built from TRBV6-5 and TRBJ2-1; TRBD2 agrees at 7 bases. Germline lookup yields CDR1 MNHEY and CDR2 SVGAGI. V shed 7 bases, J shed 4 bases, and the junction held 10 bases outside the gene matches. CDR3 size: 15 residues. Here the CDR3 DNA reads TGTGCCAGCAACATCGGGGGAGCGGGGTACAATGAGCAGTTCTTC. Protein product: CASNIGGAGYNEQFF.

This clonotype was found many times. A much larger clone lies a single base off, so this may be a read error. The chain has TRBV6-6 and TRBJ1-2; D not resolved. The length of the CDR3 is 14 residues. The germline gives CDR1 MNHNY, CDR2 SVGAGI (reference sequence). The CDR3 bases are TGTGCCAGCAGTGACTCCGGCAGGTCGGGCGGCTACACCTTC. Translating it yields CASSDSGRSGGYTF.